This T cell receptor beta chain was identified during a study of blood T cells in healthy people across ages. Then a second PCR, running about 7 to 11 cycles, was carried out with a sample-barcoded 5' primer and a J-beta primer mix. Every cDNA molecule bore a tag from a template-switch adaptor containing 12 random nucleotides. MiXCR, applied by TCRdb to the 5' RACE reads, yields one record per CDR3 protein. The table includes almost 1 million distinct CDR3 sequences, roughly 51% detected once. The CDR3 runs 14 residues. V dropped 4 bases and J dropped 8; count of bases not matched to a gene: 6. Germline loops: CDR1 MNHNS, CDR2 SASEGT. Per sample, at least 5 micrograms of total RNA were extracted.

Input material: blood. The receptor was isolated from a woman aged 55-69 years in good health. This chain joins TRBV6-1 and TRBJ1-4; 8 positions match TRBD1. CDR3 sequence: CASSVPGQAEKLFF. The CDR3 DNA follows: TGTGCCAGCAGTGTACCGGGACAGGCCGAAAAACTGTTTTTT.